This TCR beta chain derives from a study of early T cells in non-severe SARS-CoV-2 infection. At the level of the study: Chains were not paired, and sequencing was done on bulk RNA from unsorted whole blood.

This clonotype was seen a handful of times. No antigen is known for it. Notes on the study in general: Matching with VDJdb favored anti-spike CD8 responses (missing private and CD4 specificities).

Individual cDNA molecules were tagged with unique molecular identifiers, the study reported. TCRdb processed the 5' RACE reads anew with MiXCR; each CDR3 protein has one entry. Of some 120,000 distinct CDR3 sequences listed, 15% are singletons. The CDR3 spans 13 residues. Trimming left V 5 bases short and J 0 bases short, with 9 bases between. The V gene's germline CDR1 is SGHRS and CDR2 YFSETQ. The clonotype originates from an adult who was a healthcare worker with PCR-confirmed SARS-CoV-2 infection or an uninfected control (not recorded which). This chain links TRBV5-1 with TRBJ2-7; D remains ambiguous. Sequencing was done on a sample of whole blood. CDR3 protein: CASRPTVSYEQYF. The CDR3 nucleotides read TGCGCCAGCAGACCAACAGTCTCCTACGAGCAGTACTTC.